These T cell receptor beta chains were read from a single sample in a study of blood T cells in healthy people across ages. Each CDR3 protein is one row after TCRdb ran MiXCR on the 5' RACE reads. This sample has about 940,000 distinct CDR3 sequences; around 48% occur once, and the top ten carry over 10%. The sequencing sample was made of blood. The receptors shown here come from a man in his thirties or forties in good health. Both conserved end residues are part of each CDR3. Fields, in order: J gene, V gene, CDR3 protein.

>TRBJ1-2|TRBV27
CASRDTIYGYTF
>TRBJ2-3|TRBV12-3/TRBV12-4
CASSPLWGSGTPYTQYF
>TRBJ1-2|TRBV6-2/TRBV6-3
CASSSGQGSLYDYGYTF
>TRBJ2-1|TRBV12-3/TRBV12-4
CASSRRRKEQFF
>TRBJ2-6|TRBV12-3/TRBV12-4
CAQHFPGMRPGANVLTF
>TRBJ2-3|TRBV29-1
CSVYGGFSTDTQYF
>TRBJ2-1|TRBV15
CATSRVRGGGVYNEQFF
>TRBJ2-3|TRBV2
CASRPEGLRTDTQYF
>TRBJ2-5|TRBV20-1
CSAREGSGQETQYF
>TRBJ2-7|TRBV6-2/TRBV6-3
CASSYRTGTYEQYF
>TRBJ1-1|TRBV29-1
CSALDNEAFF
>TRBJ1-5|TRBV2
CASSDWVPSNQPQHF
>TRBJ2-3|TRBV6-2/TRBV6-3
CASSSWRGTTDTQYF
>TRBJ1-5|TRBV20-1
CSARVVGQGANQPQHF
>TRBJ1-5|TRBV20-1
CSASRAGLGQPQHF
>TRBJ2-2|TRBV4-2
CASSQDRGGELFF
>TRBJ2-3|TRBV30
CAWQTSGTTDTQYF
>TRBJ1-5|TRBV15
CATSRDLTGGSQPQHF
>TRBJ2-1|TRBV29-1
CSVGGGQSYNEQFF
>TRBJ2-3|TRBV7-2
CASSRRDSASTDTQYF
>TRBJ2-3|TRBV29-1
CSARRLLAGVQADTQYF
>TRBJ2-3|TRBV20-1
CSATAQPSTDTQYF
>TRBJ1-6|TRBV5-1
CASSSTGSSYNSPLHF
>.|TRBV7-2
CASSYGGAGAGEQYF
>TRBJ2-5|TRBV7-2
CASSPDAGVQETQYF
>TRBJ2-7|TRBV11-2
CASSLGVSSSEYF
>TRBJ1-2|TRBV4-3
CASSRMGGEGYTF
>TRBJ1-2|TRBV27
CASSFDREEWGGYTF
>TRBJ1-1|TRBV5-1
CASSLAQGTEAFF
>TRBJ2-7|TRBV7-2
CASSLAEGDWNEQYF
>TRBJ1-4|TRBV2
CASSEARSRANEKLFF
>TRBJ2-5|TRBV7-9
CASSPTGGETQYF
>.|TRBV28
CASTTAWEETQYF
>TRBJ1-2|TRBV4-1
CASSPRDPGPNYGYTF
>.|TRBV5-1
CASSPDTGEETQYF
>TRBJ2-7|TRBV14
CASSQRRLAGNEQYF
>TRBJ2-3|TRBV20-1
CSGGTSFPDTQYF
>TRBJ2-7|TRBV5-1
CASQDTSGNEQYF
>TRBJ2-5|TRBV2
CASSEGTGSNEQYF
>TRBJ1-1|TRBV9
CASSVFALNTEAFF
>TRBJ1-1|TRBV5-1
CASRDTGFPEAFF